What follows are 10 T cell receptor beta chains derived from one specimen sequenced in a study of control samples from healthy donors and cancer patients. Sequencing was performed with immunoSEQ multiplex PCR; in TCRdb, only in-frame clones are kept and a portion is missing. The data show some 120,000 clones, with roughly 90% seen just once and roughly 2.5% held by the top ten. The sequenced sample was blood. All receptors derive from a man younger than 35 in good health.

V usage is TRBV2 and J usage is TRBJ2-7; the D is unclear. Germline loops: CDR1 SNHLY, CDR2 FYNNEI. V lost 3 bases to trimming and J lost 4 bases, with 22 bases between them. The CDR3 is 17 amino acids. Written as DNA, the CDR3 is TGTGCCAGCAGTGAGGAGCACGGGCGTATTTCCCTATACGAGCAGTACGTC. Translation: CASSEEHGRISLYEQYV.

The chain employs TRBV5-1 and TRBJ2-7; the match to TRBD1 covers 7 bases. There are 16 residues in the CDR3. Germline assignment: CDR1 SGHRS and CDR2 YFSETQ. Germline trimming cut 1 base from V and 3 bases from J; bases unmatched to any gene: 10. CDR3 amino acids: CASSLSTFNRGYEQYF. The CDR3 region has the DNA TGCGCCAGCAGCTTGTCTACGTTCAACAGGGGCTACGAGCAGTACTTC.

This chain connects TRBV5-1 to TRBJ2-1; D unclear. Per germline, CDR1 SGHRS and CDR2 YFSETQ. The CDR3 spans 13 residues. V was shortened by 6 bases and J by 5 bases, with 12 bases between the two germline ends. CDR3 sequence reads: CASTETINNEQFF. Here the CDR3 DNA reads TGCGCCAGCACCGAAACGATCAACAATGAGCAGTTCTTC.

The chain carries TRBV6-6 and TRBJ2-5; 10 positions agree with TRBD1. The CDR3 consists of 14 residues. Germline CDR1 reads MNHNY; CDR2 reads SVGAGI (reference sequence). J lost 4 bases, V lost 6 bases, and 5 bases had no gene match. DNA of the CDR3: TGTGCCAGCAGCAGACAGGGGGCTAGAGAGACCCAGTACTTC. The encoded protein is CASSRQGARETQYF.

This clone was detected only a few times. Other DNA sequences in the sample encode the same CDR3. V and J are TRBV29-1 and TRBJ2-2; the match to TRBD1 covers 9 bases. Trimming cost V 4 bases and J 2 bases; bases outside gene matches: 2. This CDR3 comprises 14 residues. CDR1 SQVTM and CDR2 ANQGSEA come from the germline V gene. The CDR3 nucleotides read TGCAGCGTTGGGGGACAGGGTAACACCGGGGAGCTGTTTTTT. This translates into CSVGGQGNTGELFF.

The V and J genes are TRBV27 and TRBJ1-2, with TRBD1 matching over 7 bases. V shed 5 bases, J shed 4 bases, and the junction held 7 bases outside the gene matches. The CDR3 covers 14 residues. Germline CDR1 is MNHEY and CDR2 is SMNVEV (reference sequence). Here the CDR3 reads CASSATTGTYGYTF. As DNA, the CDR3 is TGTGCCAGCAGTGCAACGACAGGGACCTATGGCTACACCTTC.

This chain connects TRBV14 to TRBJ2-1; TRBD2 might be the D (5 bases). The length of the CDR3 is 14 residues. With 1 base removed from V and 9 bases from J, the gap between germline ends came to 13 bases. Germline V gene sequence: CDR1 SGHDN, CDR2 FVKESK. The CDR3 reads CASSQGLAQFEQFF. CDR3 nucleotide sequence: TGTGCCAGCAGCCAAGGTCTAGCCCAATTTGAGCAGTTCTTC.

Here the CDR3 reads CASSLERGYDTQYF. The CDR3 nucleotides read TGTGCCAGCAGTTTGGAGAGGGGCTACGATACGCAGTATTTT. The chain has TRBV27 and TRBJ2-3, with D possibly called TRBD1 or TRBD2 (5 bases each). V was trimmed by 3 bases and J by 6 bases, leaving 13 bases between them. Germline V CDR1 and CDR2: MNHEY, SMNVEV (reference sequence). This CDR3 is built from 14 residues.

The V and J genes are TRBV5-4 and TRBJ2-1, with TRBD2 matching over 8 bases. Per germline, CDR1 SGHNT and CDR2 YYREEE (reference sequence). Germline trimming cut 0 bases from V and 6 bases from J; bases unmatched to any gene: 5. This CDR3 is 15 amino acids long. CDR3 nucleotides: TGTGCCAGCAGCTTGGGACTAGCGATGAGCAATGAGCAGTTCTTC. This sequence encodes CASSLGLAMSNEQFF.

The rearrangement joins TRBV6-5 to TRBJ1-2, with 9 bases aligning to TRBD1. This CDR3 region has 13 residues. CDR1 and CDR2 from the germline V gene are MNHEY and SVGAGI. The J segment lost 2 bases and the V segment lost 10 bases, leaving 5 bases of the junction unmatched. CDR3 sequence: CAIAGTGNYGYTF. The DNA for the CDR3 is TGTGCCATCGCCGGGACAGGGAACTATGGCTACACCTTC.